Shown below are 3 T cell receptor beta chains from a single sample sequenced in a study of T cells in Graves' hyperthyroidism and ophthalmopathy. TCR beta CDR3 region amplification was performed from RNA transcripts. Researchers ran a first-round RT-PCR on the TCR CDR3 using the HTBI primer set. TCRdb redid the calling of the multiplex PCR reads with MiXCR, one entry per CDR3 protein. The sample records about 290,000 distinct CDR3 sequences, 13% being singletons. The sample was blood. The receptors come from a woman in her thirties with Graves' hyperthyroidism that later progressed to Graves' ophthalmopathy.

There are many counts of this clonotype. The rearrangement uses TRBV18 and TRBJ2-3; TRBD2 matches at 12 bases. The germline gives CDR1 KGHSH, CDR2 LQKENI. The junction had 13 bases not matched to a gene; V was cut back by 4 bases and J by 5 bases. This CDR3 is built from 18 residues. The CDR3, as DNA: TGTGCCAGCTCACGGCCCCTACTAGCGGGAGGAAGTGGAGATACGCAGTATTTT. It encodes CASSRPLLAGGSGDTQYF.

At least ten counts were recorded for this clonotype. This rearrangement joins TRBV28 to TRBJ2-7, with D possibly being TRBD2 (5 bases). Germline V gene data show CDR1 as MDHEN and CDR2 as SYDVKM. V was pared by 4 bases and J by 3 bases, with 7 bases between. This CDR3 spans 12 amino acids. The CDR3 sequence is CASSSEGYEQYF. In DNA, the CDR3 is TGTGCCAGCAGTTCAGAGGGCTACGAGCAGTACTTC.

The chain links TRBV5-1 to TRBJ1-1; D is uncertain. The CDR3 is 14 amino acids. Trimming removed 0 bases from V and 1 base from J, with 7 bases in between. Germline CDR1 and CDR2: SGHRS and YFSETQ. This CDR3 is CASSLDAQNTEAFF. In nucleotides, the CDR3 is TGCGCCAGCAGCTTGGATGCCCAGAACACTGAAGCTTTCTTT.